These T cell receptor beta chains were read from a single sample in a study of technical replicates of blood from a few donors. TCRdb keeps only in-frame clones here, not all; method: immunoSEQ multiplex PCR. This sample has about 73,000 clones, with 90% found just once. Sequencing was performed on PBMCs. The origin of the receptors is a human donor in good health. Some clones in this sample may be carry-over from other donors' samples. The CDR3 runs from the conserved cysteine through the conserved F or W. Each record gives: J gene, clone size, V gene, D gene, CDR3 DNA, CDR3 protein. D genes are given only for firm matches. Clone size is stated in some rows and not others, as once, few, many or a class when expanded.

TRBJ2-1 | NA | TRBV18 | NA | TGTGCCAGCTCAGACCGGGGTGAGCAGTTCTTC | CASSDRGEQFF
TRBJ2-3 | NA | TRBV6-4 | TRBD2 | TGTGCCAGCAGTGACGGCGGGAGTTCAGATACGCAGTATTTT | CASSDGGSSDTQYF
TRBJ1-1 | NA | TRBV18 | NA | TGTGCCAGCTCGTCAACAGGGCTGAACACTGAAGCTTTCTTT | CASSSTGLNTEAFF
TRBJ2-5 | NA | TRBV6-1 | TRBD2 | TGTGCCAGCGGGACTAGCGGCGCCCCCGGATACCAGTACTTC | CASGTSGAPGYQYF
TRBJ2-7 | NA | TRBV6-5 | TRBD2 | TGTGCCAGCAGTTCCGCGACTAGCGGGAGTTACGAGCAGTACTTC | CASSSATSGSYEQYF
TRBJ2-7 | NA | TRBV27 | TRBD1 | TGTGCCAGCAGTTTAATTTTCCAGGGGGCCTACGAGCAGTACTTC | CASSLIFQGAYEQYF
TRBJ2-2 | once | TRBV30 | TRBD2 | TGTGCCTGGAGTGTGACGGGAGGGTACACCGGGGAGCTGTTTTTT | CAWSVTGGYTGELFF
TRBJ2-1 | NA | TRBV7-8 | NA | TGTGCCAGCAGGTCAAGCGGCCTCCCCTACAATGAGCAGTTCTTC | CASRSSGLPYNEQFF
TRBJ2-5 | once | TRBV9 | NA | TGTGCCAGCAGCCAAAGTGGGGGGGCGGGGGAGACCCAGTACTTC | CASSQSGGAGETQYF
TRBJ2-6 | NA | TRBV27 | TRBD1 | TGTGCCAGCAGCCCAGACAGGGCTGGGGCCAACGTCCTGACTTTC | CASSPDRAGANVLTF
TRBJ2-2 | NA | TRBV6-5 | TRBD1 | TGTGCCAGCAGTTACTCGGGACAGGGGAACACCGGGGAGCTGTTTTTT | CASSYSGQGNTGELFF
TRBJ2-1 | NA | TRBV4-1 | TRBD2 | TGCGCCAGCAGTCGGAGCGGGGGGGCGATTTTTTACTACAATGAGCAGTTCTTC | CASSRSGGAIFYYNEQFF
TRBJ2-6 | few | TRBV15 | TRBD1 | TGTGCCACCAGCGGATCCCGGGACAGGGAGACTGGGGGTTGGGCCAACGTCCTGACTTTC | CATSGSRDRETGGWANVLTF
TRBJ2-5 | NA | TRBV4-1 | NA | TGCGCCAGCAGCCAAGAATTTCCGCAGATTAACCAAGAGACCCAGTACTTC | CASSQEFPQINQETQYF
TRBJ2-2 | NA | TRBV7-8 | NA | TGTGCCAGCAGCTTAGACACAGGGTACACCGGGGAGCTGTTTTTT | CASSLDTGYTGELFF
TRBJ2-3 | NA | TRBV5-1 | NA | TGCGCCAGCAGCTTGACGGGGGGCCACACAGATACGCAGTATTTT | CASSLTGGHTDTQYF
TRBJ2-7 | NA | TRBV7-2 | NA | TGTGCCAGCAGCTTAGCGCTAGACCTCTACGAGCAGTACTTC | CASSLALDLYEQYF
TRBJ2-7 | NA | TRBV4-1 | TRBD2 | TGCGCCAGCAGCCAAGCCCGCGGGGGAGGTGAATACGAGCAGTACTTC | CASSQARGGGEYEQYF
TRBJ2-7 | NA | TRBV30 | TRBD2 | TGTGCCTCGGACGGCGGGGGGTACGAGCAGTACTTC | CASDGGGYEQYF
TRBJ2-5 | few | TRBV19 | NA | TGTGCCAGTAGTCCCCAGGGAATCCAAGAGACCCAGTACTTC | CASSPQGIQETQYF
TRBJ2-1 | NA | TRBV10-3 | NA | TGTGCCATCAGTGAGAAGGCGGGAAGGTCCTACAATGAGCAGTTCTTC | CAISEKAGRSYNEQFF
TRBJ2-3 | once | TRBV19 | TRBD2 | TGTGCCAGTAGTATATCGAGCGGGAGGACAGATACGCAGTATTTT | CASSISSGRTDTQYF
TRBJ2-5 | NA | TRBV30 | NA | TGTGCCTGGAGTGGAGTAGAGACCCAGTACTTC | CAWSGVETQYF
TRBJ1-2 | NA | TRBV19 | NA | TGTGCCAGTAACCCTCCCGGGAGGGGGACCTATGGCTACACCTTC | CASNPPGRGTYGYTF
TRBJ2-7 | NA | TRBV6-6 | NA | TGTGCCAGCAGTCCCTCGTGGAGTTTAGGCTCCTACGAGCAGTACTTC | CASSPSWSLGSYEQYF
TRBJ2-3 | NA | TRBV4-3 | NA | TGCGCCAGCAGCCAAGATCCAGGGATCACAGATACGCAGTATTTT | CASSQDPGITDTQYF
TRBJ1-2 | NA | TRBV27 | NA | TGTGCCAGCAGTTTACGGGAGACGTATGGCTACACCTTC | CASSLRETYGYTF
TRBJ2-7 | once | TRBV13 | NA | TGTGCCAGCAGCTTAGGCCGTAGCTTCTACGAGCAGTACTTC | CASSLGRSFYEQYF
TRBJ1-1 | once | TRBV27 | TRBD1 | TGTGCCAGCCGCTGGACAGGGGGGACTGAAGCTTTCTTT | CASRWTGGTEAFF
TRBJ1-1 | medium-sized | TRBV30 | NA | TGTGCCTGGAGTGACACCCTTGAAGCTTTCTTT | CAWSDTLEAFF
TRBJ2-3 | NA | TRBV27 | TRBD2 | TGTGCCAGCAGTCCCAGACTAGCGGGAGGGAAGGATACGCAGTATTTT | CASSPRLAGGKDTQYF
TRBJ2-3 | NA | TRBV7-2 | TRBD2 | TGTGCCAGCAGCCTAGCGGGCTTAACAGATACGCAGTATTTT | CASSLAGLTDTQYF
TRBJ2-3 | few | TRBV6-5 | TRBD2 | TGTGCCAGCAGCCTACTAGCGGGGTCCCCAGATACGCAGTATTTT | CASSLLAGSPDTQYF
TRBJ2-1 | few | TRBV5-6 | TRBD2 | TGTGCCAGCAGTCCCTTGGGGGGGAAACTCTCCTACAATGAGCAGTTCTTC | CASSPLGGKLSYNEQFF
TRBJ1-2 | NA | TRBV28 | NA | TGTGCCAGCAGTTTGGGGCGGAGGGATAACTATGGCTACACCTTC | CASSLGRRDNYGYTF
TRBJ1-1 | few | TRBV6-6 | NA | TGTGCCAGCAAGGGGTCAGCCCGGGGGAGAACTGAAGCTTTCTTT | CASKGSARGRTEAFF
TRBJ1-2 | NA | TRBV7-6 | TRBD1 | TGTGCCAGCAGCTTGTCCGATGCGTTTTCAGGGGGCGGTAATGGCTACACCTTC | CASSLSDAFSGGGNGYTF
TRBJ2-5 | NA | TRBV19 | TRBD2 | TGTGCCAGTAGCTCACTAGCGCACCCTCGGGAGACCCAGTACTTC | CASSSLAHPRETQYF
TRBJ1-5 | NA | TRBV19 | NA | TGTGCCAGTAGCCAACAGGGTAATCAGCCCCAGCATTTT | CASSQQGNQPQHF
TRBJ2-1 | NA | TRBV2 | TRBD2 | TGTGCCAGCATTGGAGTACGAGGGACTAACCCGTCCTACAATGAGCAGTTCTTC | CASIGVRGTNPSYNEQFF
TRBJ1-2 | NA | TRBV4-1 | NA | TGCGCCAGCAGCCCGACGGGACAACGAGCTAACTATGGCTACACCTTC | CASSPTGQRANYGYTF
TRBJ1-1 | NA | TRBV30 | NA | TGTGCCTGGAGCCGGGCTGTTTCAGGGAGGAGCACTGAAGCTTTCTTT | CAWSRAVSGRSTEAFF
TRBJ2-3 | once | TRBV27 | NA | TGTGCCAGCAGCCGAGGGGACAACACAGATACGCAGTATTTT | CASSRGDNTDTQYF
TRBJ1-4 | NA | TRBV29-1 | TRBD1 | TGCAGCGTAAAAACAGGGGGAATGGCTGAAAAACTGTTTTTT | CSVKTGGMAEKLFF
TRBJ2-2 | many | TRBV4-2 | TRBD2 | TGTGCCAGCAGCCAAGGGCTAGCGGCAGTGGAGCTGTTTTTT | CASSQGLAAVELFF
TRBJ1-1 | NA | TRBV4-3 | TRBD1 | TGCGCCAGCAGCCGACAGGGGGGCAGGAACACTGAAGCTTTCTTT | CASSRQGGRNTEAFF
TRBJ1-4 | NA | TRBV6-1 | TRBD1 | TGTGCCAGCAGACGGACAGGGAATGAAAAACTGTTTTTT | CASRRTGNEKLFF
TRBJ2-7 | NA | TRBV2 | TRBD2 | TGTGCCAGCAGAGAAGGACTAGCGGGAGACTACGAGCAGTACTTC | CASREGLAGDYEQYF
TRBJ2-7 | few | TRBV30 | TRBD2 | TGTGCCGCCTCGTCCGGGACTAGCGGGAGGGCCTACGAGCAGTACTTC | CAASSGTSGRAYEQYF
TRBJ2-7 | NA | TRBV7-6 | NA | TGTGCCAGCAGCTCTCTCCCGGGACAAGCCTACGAGCAGTACTTC | CASSSLPGQAYEQYF
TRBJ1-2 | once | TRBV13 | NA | TGTGCCAGCAGCTTAGGCCGACTGCATGGCTACACCTTC | CASSLGRLHGYTF
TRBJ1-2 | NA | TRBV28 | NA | TGTGCCAGCCGGGGAGGGGGCTATGGCTACACCTTC | CASRGGGYGYTF
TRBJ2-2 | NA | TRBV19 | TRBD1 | TGTGCCAGTAGTATCTCCCTCGGGACAGGGTTTCCCGGGGAGCTGTTTTTT | CASSISLGTGFPGELFF
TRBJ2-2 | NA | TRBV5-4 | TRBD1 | TGTGCCAGCAGCAGGGGACAGAGCACCGGGGAGCTGTTTTTT | CASSRGQSTGELFF
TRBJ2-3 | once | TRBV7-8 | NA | TGTGCCAGCAGCGATGCCGGGACTTCAGATACGCAGTATTTT | CASSDAGTSDTQYF